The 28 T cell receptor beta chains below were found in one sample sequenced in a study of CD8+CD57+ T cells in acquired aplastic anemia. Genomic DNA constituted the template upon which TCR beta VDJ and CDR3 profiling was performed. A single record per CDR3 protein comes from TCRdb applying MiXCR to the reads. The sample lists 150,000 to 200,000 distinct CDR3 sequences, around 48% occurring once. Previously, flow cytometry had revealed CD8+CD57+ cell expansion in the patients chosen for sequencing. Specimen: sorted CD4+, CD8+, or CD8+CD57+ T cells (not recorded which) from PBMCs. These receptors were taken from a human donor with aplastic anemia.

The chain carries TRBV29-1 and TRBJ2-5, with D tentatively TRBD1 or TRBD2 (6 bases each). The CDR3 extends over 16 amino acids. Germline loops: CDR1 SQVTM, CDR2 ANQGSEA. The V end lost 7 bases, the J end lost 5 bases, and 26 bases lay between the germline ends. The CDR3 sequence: CSALPTTRGVWETQYF. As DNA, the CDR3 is TGCAGCGCGTTGCCAACTACTAGGGGGGTCTGGGAGACCCAGTACTTC.

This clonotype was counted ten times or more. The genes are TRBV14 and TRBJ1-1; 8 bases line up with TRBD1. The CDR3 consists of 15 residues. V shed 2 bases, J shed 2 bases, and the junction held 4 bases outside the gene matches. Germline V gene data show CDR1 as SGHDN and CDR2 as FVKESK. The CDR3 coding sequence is TGTGCCAGCAGCCAAATTGGACAGGGCAACACTGAAGCTTTCTTT. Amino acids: CASSQIGQGNTEAFF.

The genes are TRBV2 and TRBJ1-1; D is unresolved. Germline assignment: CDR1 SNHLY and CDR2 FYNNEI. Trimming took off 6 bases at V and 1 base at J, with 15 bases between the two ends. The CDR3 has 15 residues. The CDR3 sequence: CASRSQTAANTEAFF. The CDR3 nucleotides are TGTGCCAGCAGGTCCCAGACTGCAGCGAACACTGAAGCTTTCTTT.

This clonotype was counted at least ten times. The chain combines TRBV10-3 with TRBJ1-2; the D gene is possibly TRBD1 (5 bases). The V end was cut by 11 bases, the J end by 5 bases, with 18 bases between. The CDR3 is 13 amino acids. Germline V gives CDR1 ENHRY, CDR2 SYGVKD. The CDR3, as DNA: TGTGCCGCCTCCGGCGGGGGGAGGTATGGCTACACCTTC. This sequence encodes CAASGGGRYGYTF.

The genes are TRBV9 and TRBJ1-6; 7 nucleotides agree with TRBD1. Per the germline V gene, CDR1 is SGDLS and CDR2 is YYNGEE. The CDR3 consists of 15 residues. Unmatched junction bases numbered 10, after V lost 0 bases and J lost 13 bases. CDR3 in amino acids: CASSVDGTEVSPLHF. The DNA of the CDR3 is TGTGCCAGCAGCGTAGATGGGACAGAAGTCTCGCCCCTCCACTTT.

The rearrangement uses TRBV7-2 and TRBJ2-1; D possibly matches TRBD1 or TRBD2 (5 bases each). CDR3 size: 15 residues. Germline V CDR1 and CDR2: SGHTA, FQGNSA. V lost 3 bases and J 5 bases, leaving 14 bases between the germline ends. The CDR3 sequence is CASSLGLAENNEQFF. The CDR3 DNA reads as TGTGCCAGCAGCTTGGGGCTAGCCGAGAACAATGAGCAGTTCTTC.

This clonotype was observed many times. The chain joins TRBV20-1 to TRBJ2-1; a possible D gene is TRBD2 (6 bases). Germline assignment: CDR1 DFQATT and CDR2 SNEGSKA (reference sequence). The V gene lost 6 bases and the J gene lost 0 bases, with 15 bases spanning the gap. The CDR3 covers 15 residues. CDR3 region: CSAEAGSYSYNEQFF. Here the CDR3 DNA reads TGCAGTGCCGAGGCGGGGTCTTACTCCTACAATGAGCAGTTCTTC.

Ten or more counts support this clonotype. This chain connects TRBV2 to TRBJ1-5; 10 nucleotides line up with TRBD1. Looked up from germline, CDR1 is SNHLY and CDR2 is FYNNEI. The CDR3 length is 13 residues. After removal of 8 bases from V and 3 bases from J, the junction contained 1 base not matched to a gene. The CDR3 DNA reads TGTGCCAGCGGACAGGGGGACAATCAGCCCCAGCATTTT. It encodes CASGQGDNQPQHF.

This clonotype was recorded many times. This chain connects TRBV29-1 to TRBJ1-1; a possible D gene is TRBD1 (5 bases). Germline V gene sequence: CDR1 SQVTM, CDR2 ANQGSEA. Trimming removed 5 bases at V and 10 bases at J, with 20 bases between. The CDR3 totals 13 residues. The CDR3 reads CSVRTGTGTGAFF. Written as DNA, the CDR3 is TGCAGCGTTCGCACCGGGACGGGAACGGGAGCTTTCTTT.

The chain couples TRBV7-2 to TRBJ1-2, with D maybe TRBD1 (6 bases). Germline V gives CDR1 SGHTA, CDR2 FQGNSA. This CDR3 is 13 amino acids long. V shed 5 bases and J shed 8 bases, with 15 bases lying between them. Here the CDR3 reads CASSTSGVGGYTF. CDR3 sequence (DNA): TGTGCCAGCAGCACCTCAGGGGTGGGCGGCTACACCTTC. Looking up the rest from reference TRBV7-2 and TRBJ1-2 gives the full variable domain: GAGVSQSPSNKVTEKGKDVELRCDPISGHTALYWYRQSLGQGLEFLIYFQGNSAPDKSGLPSDRFSAERTGGSVSTLTIQRTQQEDSAVYLCASSTSGVGGYTFGSGTRLTVV.

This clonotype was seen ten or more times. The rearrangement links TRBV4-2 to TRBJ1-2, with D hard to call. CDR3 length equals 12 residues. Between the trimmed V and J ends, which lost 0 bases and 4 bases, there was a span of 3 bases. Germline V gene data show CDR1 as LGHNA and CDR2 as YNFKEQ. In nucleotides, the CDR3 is TGTGCCAGCAGCCAAGATAGCTATGGCTACACCTTC. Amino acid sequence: CASSQDSYGYTF.

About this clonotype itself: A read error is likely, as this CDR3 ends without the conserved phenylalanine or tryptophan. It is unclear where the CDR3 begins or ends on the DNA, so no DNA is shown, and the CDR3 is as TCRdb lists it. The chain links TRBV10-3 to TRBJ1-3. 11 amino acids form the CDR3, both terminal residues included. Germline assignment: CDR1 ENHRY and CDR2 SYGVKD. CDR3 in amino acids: CAISAGNTIHS.

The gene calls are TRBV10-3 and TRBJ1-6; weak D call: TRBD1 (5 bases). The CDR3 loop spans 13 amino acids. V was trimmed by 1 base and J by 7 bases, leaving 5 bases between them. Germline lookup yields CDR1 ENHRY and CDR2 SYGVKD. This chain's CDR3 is CAISEWGNSPLHF. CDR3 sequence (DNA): TGTGCCATCAGTGAGTGGGGGAATTCACCCCTCCACTTT.

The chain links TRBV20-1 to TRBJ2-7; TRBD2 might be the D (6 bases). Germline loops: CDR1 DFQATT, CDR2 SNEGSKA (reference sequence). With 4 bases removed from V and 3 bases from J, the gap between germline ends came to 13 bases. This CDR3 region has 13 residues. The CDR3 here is CSATSVSIYEQYF. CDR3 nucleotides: TGCAGTGCTACTAGCGTGAGTATCTACGAGCAGTACTTC.

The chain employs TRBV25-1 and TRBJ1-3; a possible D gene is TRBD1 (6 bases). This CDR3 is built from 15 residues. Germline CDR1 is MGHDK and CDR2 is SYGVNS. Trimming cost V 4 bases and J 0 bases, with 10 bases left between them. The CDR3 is CASSAGDLSGNTIYF. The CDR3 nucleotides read TGTGCCAGCAGTGCAGGGGACCTCTCTGGAAACACCATATATTTT.

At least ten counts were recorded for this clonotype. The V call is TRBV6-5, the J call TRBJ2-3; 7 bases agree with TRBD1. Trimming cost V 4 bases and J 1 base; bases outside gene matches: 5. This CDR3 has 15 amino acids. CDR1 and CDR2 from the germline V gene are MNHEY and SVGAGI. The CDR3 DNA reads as TGTGCCAGCAGTTCGCGACAGGGACGCACAGATACGCAGTATTTT. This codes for CASSSRQGRTDTQYF.

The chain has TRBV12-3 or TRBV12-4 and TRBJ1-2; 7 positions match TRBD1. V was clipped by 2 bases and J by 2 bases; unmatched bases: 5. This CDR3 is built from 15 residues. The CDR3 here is CASSLRVRGNYGYTF. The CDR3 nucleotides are TGTGCCAGCAGTTTAAGGGTCAGGGGGAACTATGGCTACACCTTC.

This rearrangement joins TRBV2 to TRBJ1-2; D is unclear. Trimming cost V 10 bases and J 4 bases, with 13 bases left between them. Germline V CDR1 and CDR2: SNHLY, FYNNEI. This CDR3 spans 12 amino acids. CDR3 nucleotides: TGTGCCACTCGGGGAAACGGCTATGGCTACACCTTC. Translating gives CATRGNGYGYTF.

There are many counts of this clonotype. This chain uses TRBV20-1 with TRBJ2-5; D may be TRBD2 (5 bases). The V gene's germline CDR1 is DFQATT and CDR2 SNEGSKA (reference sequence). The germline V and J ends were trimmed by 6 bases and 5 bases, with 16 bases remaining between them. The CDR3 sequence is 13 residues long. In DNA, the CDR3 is TGCAGTGCGGACCCGGGCCCGGGGGAGACCCAGTACTTC. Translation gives CSADPGPGETQYF.

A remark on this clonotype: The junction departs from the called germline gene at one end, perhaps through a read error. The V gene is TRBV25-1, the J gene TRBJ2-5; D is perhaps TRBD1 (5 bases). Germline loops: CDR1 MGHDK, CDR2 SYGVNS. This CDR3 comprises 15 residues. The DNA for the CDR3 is TGCGCCAGCAGTGAATATAAAGGGGCGGAGGAGACCCAGTACTTC. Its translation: CASSEYKGAEETQYF.

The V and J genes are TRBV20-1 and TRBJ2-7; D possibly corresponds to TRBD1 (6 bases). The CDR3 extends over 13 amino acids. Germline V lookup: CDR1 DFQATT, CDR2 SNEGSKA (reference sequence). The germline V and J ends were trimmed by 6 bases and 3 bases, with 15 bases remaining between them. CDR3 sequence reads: CSAPRDTHYEQYF. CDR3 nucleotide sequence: TGCAGTGCGCCCCGGGACACTCACTACGAGCAGTACTTC.

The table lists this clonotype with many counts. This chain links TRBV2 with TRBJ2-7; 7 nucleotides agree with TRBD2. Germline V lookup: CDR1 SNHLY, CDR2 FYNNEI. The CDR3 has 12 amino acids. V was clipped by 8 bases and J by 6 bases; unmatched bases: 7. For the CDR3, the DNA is TGTGCCAGCCCTACGCGCGGGGGCGAGCAGTACTTC. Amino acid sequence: CASPTRGGEQYF.

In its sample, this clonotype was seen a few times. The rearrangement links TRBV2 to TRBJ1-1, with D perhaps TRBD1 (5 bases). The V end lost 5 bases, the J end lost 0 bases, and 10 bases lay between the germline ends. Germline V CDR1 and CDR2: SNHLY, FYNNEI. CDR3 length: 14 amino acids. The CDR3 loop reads CASSPGPMNTEAFF. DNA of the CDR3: TGTGCCAGCAGTCCGGGACCTATGAACACTGAAGCTTTCTTT.

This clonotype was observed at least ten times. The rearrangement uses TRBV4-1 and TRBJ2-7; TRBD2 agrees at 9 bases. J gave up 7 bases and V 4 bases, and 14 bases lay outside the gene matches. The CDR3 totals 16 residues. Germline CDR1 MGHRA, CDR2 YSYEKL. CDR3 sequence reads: CASSRSASGALEEQYF. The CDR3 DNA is TGCGCCAGCAGCCGCTCAGCTAGCGGGGCTTTGGAGGAGCAGTACTTC.

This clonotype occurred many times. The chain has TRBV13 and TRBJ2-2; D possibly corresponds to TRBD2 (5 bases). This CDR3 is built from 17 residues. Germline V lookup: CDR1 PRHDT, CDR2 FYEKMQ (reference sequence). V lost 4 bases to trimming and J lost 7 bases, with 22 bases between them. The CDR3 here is CASSSRGRRLEGGELFF. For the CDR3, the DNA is TGTGCCAGCAGCTCCCGTGGCAGAAGGTTAGAGGGCGGGGAGCTGTTTTTT.

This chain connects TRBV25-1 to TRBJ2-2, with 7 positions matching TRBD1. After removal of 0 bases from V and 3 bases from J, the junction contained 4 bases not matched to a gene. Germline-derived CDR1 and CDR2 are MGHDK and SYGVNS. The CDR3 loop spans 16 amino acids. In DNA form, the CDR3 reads TGTGCCAGCAGTGAATACCGGGACAGAGACACCGGGGAGCTGTTTTTT. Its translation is CASSEYRDRDTGELFF.

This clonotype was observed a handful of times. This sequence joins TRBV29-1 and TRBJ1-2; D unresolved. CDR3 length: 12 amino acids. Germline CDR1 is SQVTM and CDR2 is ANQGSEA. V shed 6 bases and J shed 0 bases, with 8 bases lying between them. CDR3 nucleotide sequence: TGCAGCGTGTCGACTACTAACTATGGCTACACCTTC. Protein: CSVSTTNYGYTF.

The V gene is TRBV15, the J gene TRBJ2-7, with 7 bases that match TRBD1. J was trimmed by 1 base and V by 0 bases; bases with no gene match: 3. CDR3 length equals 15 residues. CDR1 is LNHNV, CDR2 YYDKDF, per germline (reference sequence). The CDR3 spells CATSRETGPSYEQYF. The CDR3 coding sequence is TGTGCCACCAGCAGAGAGACAGGGCCTTCCTACGAGCAGTACTTC.